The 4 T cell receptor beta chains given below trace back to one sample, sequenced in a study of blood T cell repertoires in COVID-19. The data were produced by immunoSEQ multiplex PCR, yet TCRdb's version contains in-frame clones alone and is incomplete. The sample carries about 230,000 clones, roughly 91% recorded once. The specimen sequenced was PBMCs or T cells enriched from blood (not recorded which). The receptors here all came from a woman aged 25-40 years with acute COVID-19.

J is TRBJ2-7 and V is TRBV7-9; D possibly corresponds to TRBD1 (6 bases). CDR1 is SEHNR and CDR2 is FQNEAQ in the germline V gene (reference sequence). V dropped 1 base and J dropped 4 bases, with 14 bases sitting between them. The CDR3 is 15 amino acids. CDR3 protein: CASSLEAPRGYEQYF. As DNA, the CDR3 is TGTGCCAGCAGCTTAGAAGCCCCTAGGGGGTACGAGCAGTACTTC.

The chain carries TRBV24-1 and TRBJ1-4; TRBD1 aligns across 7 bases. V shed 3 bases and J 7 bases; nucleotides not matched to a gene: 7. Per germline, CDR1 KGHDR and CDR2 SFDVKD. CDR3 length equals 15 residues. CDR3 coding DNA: TGTGCCACCAGTGATGCCGGGACAGACAGTGAAAAACTGTTTTTT. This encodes CATSDAGTDSEKLFF.

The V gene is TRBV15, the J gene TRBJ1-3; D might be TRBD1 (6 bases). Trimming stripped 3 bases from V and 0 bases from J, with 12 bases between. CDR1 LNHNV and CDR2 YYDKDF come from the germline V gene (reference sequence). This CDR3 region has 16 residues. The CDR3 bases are TGTGCCACCAGCAGGACCCAGGGACACTCTGGAAACACCATATATTTT. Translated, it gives CATSRTQGHSGNTIYF.

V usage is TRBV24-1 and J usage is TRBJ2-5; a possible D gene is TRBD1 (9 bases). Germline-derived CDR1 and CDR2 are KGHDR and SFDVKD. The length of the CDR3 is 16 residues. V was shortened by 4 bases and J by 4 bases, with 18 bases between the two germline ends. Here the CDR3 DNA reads TGTGCCACCAGTGAGCTACAGGGGGCGGGGGGAGAGACCCAGTACTTC. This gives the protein CATSELQGAGGETQYF.